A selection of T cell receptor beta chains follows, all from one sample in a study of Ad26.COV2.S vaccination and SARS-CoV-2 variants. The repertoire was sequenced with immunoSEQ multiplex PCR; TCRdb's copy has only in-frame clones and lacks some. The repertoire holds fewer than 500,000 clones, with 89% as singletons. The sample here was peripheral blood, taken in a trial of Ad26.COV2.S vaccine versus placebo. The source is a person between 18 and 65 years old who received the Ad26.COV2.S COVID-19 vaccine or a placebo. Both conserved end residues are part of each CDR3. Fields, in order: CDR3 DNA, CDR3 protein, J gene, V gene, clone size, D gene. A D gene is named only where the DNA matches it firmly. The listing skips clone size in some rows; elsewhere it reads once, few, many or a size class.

TGTGCCAGCAGCGTCAGAGGGACCGGGATAGTGTTAAATGAGCAGTTCTTC	CASSVRGTGIVLNEQFF	TRBJ2-1	TRBV9	NA	NA
TGCGCCAGCACGAAACGGGGGAGCACAGATACGCAGTATTTT	CASTKRGSTDTQYF	TRBJ2-3	TRBV5-1	NA	NA
TGTGCCAGCATTCAGGGGTCTGGAAACACCATATATTTT	CASIQGSGNTIYF	TRBJ1-3	TRBV6-5	NA	NA
TGTGCCAGCAGTGTGGCTTGGACTAGCGGGGGATCCTACGAGCAGTACTTC	CASSVAWTSGGSYEQYF	TRBJ2-7	TRBV6-1	NA	TRBD2
TGTGCCAGCAGCGAGTTAGCGGGAACAGATACGCAGTATTTT	CASSELAGTDTQYF	TRBJ2-3	TRBV9	NA	TRBD2
TGTGCCGCCGGGGGGCGGGAAGAGACCCAGTACTTC	CAAGGREETQYF	TRBJ2-5	TRBV7-8	NA	NA
TGTGCCAGCAGATCCTACCCCGGGACAGACTATAATTCACCCCTCCACTTT	CASRSYPGTDYNSPLHF	TRBJ1-6	TRBV28	NA	TRBD1
TGTGCCAGCAGCCAGGGGGGCGGACGGGCCAATGAGCAGTTCTTC	CASSQGGGRANEQFF	TRBJ2-1	TRBV7-3	NA	NA
TGTGCCAGCAGTTTGGAGGGGGACACTGAAGCTTTCTTT	CASSLEGDTEAFF	TRBJ1-1	TRBV28	NA	NA
TGTGCCAGCAGTGACCCTCGTGGACAGGGCAATCAGCCCCAGCATTTT	CASSDPRGQGNQPQHF	TRBJ1-5	TRBV6-4	NA	TRBD1
TGTGCCATCAGAATGAAAAAGCAGGGGAATACTAACTATGGCTACACCTTC	CAIRMKKQGNTNYGYTF	TRBJ1-2	TRBV10-3	NA	NA
TGTGCCAGCACCAATCAGGGATTCAATGAGCAGTTCTTC	CASTNQGFNEQFF	TRBJ2-1	TRBV11-1	NA	NA
TGTGCCAGCTCACCGGAACAGGGGGTCCCCTACGAGCAGTACTTC	CASSPEQGVPYEQYF	TRBJ2-7	TRBV18	NA	TRBD1
TGCGCCAGCAGCCTATCCCCTCAGGCCAATCAGCCCCAGCATTTT	CASSLSPQANQPQHF	TRBJ1-5	TRBV4-1	NA	NA
TGCGCCAGCAGCCCACTCCCACCCCCTGTCGGCGATGAGCAGTTCTTC	CASSPLPPPVGDEQFF	TRBJ2-1	TRBV5-1	NA	NA
TGTGCCAGCAGCTGGGGGACAGACAATCAGCCCCAGCATTTT	CASSWGTDNQPQHF	TRBJ1-5	TRBV5-6	once	TRBD1
TGTGCCAGCAGCTACGTATCAGATACGCAGTATTTT	CASSYVSDTQYF	TRBJ2-3	TRBV7-9	NA	NA
TGTGCCAGCTCACCCTTGAGGTCGGACTACGGCTACACCTTC	CASSPLRSDYGYTF	TRBJ1-2	TRBV18	NA	NA
TGTGCCAGCAGCTTGGATTACCGGGACTTACCAGATTACAATGAGCAGTTCTTC	CASSLDYRDLPDYNEQFF	TRBJ2-1	TRBV5-8	NA	NA
TGTGCCAGCAGCCGATTCGGGACATGGGATCAGCCCCAGCATTTT	CASSRFGTWDQPQHF	TRBJ1-5	TRBV28	NA	NA
TGTGCCAGCAGTTACTCTGCAGGGAGGGGAGTAAATAGCAATCAGCCCCAGCATTTT	CASSYSAGRGVNSNQPQHF	TRBJ1-5	TRBV6-2/TRBV6-3	few	NA
TGTGCCATCAGTGACGGGGGAGGTCGGACAGATACGCAGTATTTT	CAISDGGGRTDTQYF	TRBJ2-3	TRBV10-3	NA	NA